These 18 T cell receptor beta chains originate from one sample sequenced in a study of blood T cell repertoires in COVID-19. Only in-frame clones appear in the TCRdb table, and some are missing; sequencing was by immunoSEQ multiplex PCR. Of 240,000 or so clones in the sample, about four fifths were seen once. The specimen was peripheral blood. Source of these receptors: a woman under 30 with acute or convalescent COVID-19.

The CDR3 region has the DNA TGCAGTGCCCAACGCGCCACCCCGGGGTACTTC. Protein: CSAQRATPGYF. This rearrangement joins TRBV20-1 to TRBJ2-7; D not resolved. Germline-derived CDR1 and CDR2 are DFQATT and SNEGSKA (reference sequence). CDR3 size: 11 residues. V was pared by 6 bases and J by 12 bases, with 18 bases between.

The CDR3 DNA sequence: TGTGCCAGTAGTTTGAGGTTGTTCGGGAATCAGCCCCAGCATTTT. This encodes CASSLRLFGNQPQHF. V gene TRBV19 combines with J gene TRBJ1-5; D is undetermined. Trimming took 5 bases from V and 4 from J, leaving 15 bases between them. Germline V gene sequence: CDR1 LNHDA, CDR2 SQIVND (reference sequence). CDR3 length equals 15 residues.

The chain joins TRBV5-6 to TRBJ2-7; a weak D match, TRBD2 (6 bases). CDR3 length: 15 residues. Germline CDR1 reads SGHDT; CDR2 reads YYEEEE. The V gene lost 3 bases and the J gene lost 7 bases, with 20 bases spanning the gap. CDR3 bases: TGTGCCAGCAGCTCGGACGGGGAGTCCGGAGGGGAGCAGTACTTC. Its translation: CASSSDGESGGEQYF.

The rearrangement joins TRBV11-2 to TRBJ2-2; 12 bases map to TRBD2. CDR3 length: 18 amino acids. J lost 6 bases, V lost 0 bases, and 8 bases had no gene match. Per germline, CDR1 SGHAT and CDR2 FQNNGV. CDR3 bases: TGTGCCAGCAGCTTAGAACACGGTAGACTAGCGGGGGCCGGGGAGCTGTTTTTT. Protein sequence: CASSLEHGRLAGAGELFF.

The chain employs TRBV27 and TRBJ1-4; maybe TRBD1 (5 bases). CDR3 length: 14 amino acids. Trimming took 1 base from V and 4 from J, leaving 7 bases between them. Germline lookup yields CDR1 MNHEY and CDR2 SMNVEV (reference sequence). The CDR3 DNA is TGTGCCAGCAGTTTATGGGGGGATAATGAAAAACTGTTTTTT. Its translation: CASSLWGDNEKLFF.

Only one count was recorded for this clone. The J gene is TRBJ1-6, the V gene TRBV9; 10 bases align to TRBD1. J was trimmed by 8 bases and V by 4 bases; bases with no gene match: 9. Germline assignment: CDR1 SGDLS and CDR2 YYNGEE. This CDR3 has 16 amino acids. The CDR3 spells CASSRGEGQGYSPLHF. The CDR3 DNA reads TGTGCCAGCAGCCGGGGGGAGGGACAGGGGTATTCACCCCTCCACTTT.

The V call is TRBV7-2, the J call TRBJ2-2; D is uncertain. This CDR3 has 14 residues. Germline CDR1 reads SGHTA; CDR2 reads FQGNSA. Trimming shortened V by 5 bases and J by 2 bases, and 9 bases separated the two germline ends. The CDR3 reads CASSPRRNTGELFF. As DNA, the CDR3 is TGTGCCAGCAGCCCGAGAAGAAACACCGGGGAGCTGTTTTTT. The whole variable domain, remainder taken from reference TRBV7-2 and TRBJ2-2, is GAGVSQSPSNKVTEKGKDVELRCDPISGHTALYWYRQSLGQGLEFLIYFQGNSAPDKSGLPSDRFSAERTGGSVSTLTIQRTQQEDSAVYLCASSPRRNTGELFFGEGSRLTVL.

This clone has a single count. The V gene is TRBV7-9, the J gene TRBJ1-4, with 10 bases matching TRBD1. The CDR3 consists of 14 residues. V lost 7 bases to trimming and J lost 6 bases; unmatched junction nucleotides: 5. Per germline, CDR1 SEHNR and CDR2 FQNEAQ (reference sequence). CDR3 coding DNA: TGTGCCAGCACCTGGACAGGGGGGGATGAAAAACTGTTTTTT. Protein sequence: CASTWTGGDEKLFF. Full variable domain (outside the CDR3, taken from reference TRBV7-9 and TRBJ1-4): DTGVSQNPRHKITKRGQNVTFRCDPISEHNRLYWYRQTLGQGPEFLTYFQNEAQLEKSRLLSDRFSAERPKGSFSTLEIQRTEQGDSAMYLCASTWTGGDEKLFFGSGTQLSVL.

This clone was seen more than once but under ten times. The chain uses TRBV7-9 and TRBJ2-1, with D possibly TRBD2 on 5 matching bases. This CDR3 has 14 residues. The germline V gene has CDR1 SEHNR and CDR2 FQNEAQ (reference sequence). V was clipped by 4 bases and J by 7 bases, with 14 bases between them. The CDR3 spells CASSSSLAVNEQFF. For the CDR3, the DNA is TGTGCCAGCAGCTCTTCTCTAGCAGTTAATGAGCAGTTCTTC.

Only a few counts were recorded for this clone. V is TRBV9 and J is TRBJ1-6; D is unresolved. Trimming took off 4 bases at V and 3 bases at J, with 5 bases between the two ends. The CDR3 is 13 amino acids. Germline assignment: CDR1 SGDLS and CDR2 YYNGEE. The CDR3 protein is CASSQNYNSPLHF. In DNA, the CDR3 is TGTGCCAGCAGCCAAAACTATAATTCACCCCTCCACTTT.

This chain joins TRBV18 and TRBJ2-7; TRBD2 aligns across 14 bases. The CDR3 runs 18 residues. Germline CDR1 KGHSH, CDR2 LQKENI. Germline trimming cut 6 bases from V and 3 bases from J; bases unmatched to any gene: 13. In nucleotides, the CDR3 is TGTGCCAGCTCCCTCATTGGACTAGCGGGAGGAGCTAGCTACGAGCAGTACTTC. Translation: CASSLIGLAGGASYEQYF.

The rearrangement uses TRBV5-1 and TRBJ2-7; TRBD2 might be the D (5 bases). CDR1 is SGHRS, CDR2 YFSETQ, per germline. This CDR3 has 18 amino acids. Trimming cost V 2 bases and J 1 base, with 22 bases left between them. The CDR3 DNA follows: TGCGCCAGCAGCTTTTTTTCCTTGCCTACTAGTACGTCCTACGAGCAGTACTTC. Protein product: CASSFFSLPTSTSYEQYF.

The chain uses TRBV6-5 and TRBJ2-7; tentative D call: TRBD1 (6 bases). Between the trimmed V and J ends, which lost 2 bases and 4 bases, there was a span of 12 bases. Germline CDR1 reads MNHEY; CDR2 reads SVGAGI. The CDR3 contains 14 residues. In DNA, the CDR3 is TGTGCCAGCAGTTACCAGGGGACCTTATACGAGCAGTACTTC. Protein: CASSYQGTLYEQYF.

The gene calls are TRBV29-1 and TRBJ1-2, with TRBD1 matching over 9 bases. CDR1 and CDR2 (germline): SQVTM, ANQGSEA. After removal of 0 bases from V and 8 bases from J, the junction contained 10 bases not matched to a gene. CDR3 length: 15 residues. CDR3 region: CSVEEWPGQGNGYTF. The CDR3 nucleotides read TGCAGCGTTGAAGAGTGGCCGGGACAGGGTAACGGCTACACCTTC.

CDR3 residues: CASSYSTGTPGQETQYF. In DNA, the CDR3 is TGTGCCAGCAGTTACTCTACCGGGACACCTGGGCAGGAGACCCAGTACTTC. The chain is built from TRBV6-2 or TRBV6-3 and TRBJ2-5; D may be TRBD1 (6 bases). In germline, CDR1 is MNHEY, CDR2 SVGEGT. V was pared by 0 bases and J by 5 bases, with 19 bases between. The CDR3 consists of 17 residues.

This chain links TRBV7-2 with TRBJ2-6, with D tentatively TRBD1 (6 bases). Germline V gives CDR1 SGHTA, CDR2 FQGNSA. This CDR3 comprises 18 residues. V was trimmed by 0 bases and J by 2 bases, leaving 14 bases between them. CDR3 loop: CASSLAGTGNPGANVLTF. The CDR3 nucleotides are TGTGCCAGCAGCTTAGCGGGTACAGGGAACCCTGGGGCCAACGTCCTGACTTTC. The variable domain in full, completed from reference TRBV7-2 and TRBJ2-6, reads GAGVSQSPSNKVTEKGKDVELRCDPISGHTALYWYRQSLGQGLEFLIYFQGNSAPDKSGLPSDRFSAERTGGSVSTLTIQRTQQEDSAVYLCASSLAGTGNPGANVLTFGAGSRLTVL.

The rearrangement uses TRBV12-3 or TRBV12-4 and TRBJ2-1; TRBD2 is a possible D gene (5 bases). This CDR3 contains 11 residues. V lost 6 bases and J lost 10, with 10 bases in between. CDR3 in amino acids: CASSNTGEQFF. In nucleotides, the CDR3 is TGTGCCAGCAGCAATACGGGGGAGCAGTTCTTC.

This sequence joins TRBV7-2 and TRBJ1-3; 7 positions agree with TRBD1. CDR3 length: 15 residues. Trimming at V came to 5 bases and at J to 6 bases, leaving 10 bases not matched to a gene. Germline V gene lookup returns CDR1 SGHTA and CDR2 FQGNSA. CDR3 in amino acids: CASSPHRGVVNTIYF. As DNA, the CDR3 is TGTGCCAGCAGCCCTCACAGGGGTGTTGTAAACACCATATATTTT.